Below, 2 T cell receptor beta chains from the same sample are listed, as sequenced in a study of T cell repertoires in cytomegalovirus infection. TCRdb reprocessed the reads with MiXCR, giving one entry per CDR3 protein. The sample comprises a few hundred thousand distinct CDR3 sequences, about an eighth of which are singletons, and around 8.7% rests with the top ten. The sequencing input was PBMCs. These receptor sequences come from a human donor in good health (CMV status not recorded). Some clones in this sample may be carry-over from other donors' samples.

This clonotype has at least ten counts. The V and J genes are TRBV4-1 and TRBJ1-4, with 7 nucleotides matching TRBD1. J was trimmed by 6 bases and V by 2 bases; bases with no gene match: 9. CDR1 and CDR2 (germline): MGHRA, YSYEKL. CDR3 length equals 16 residues. The CDR3 DNA reads as TGCGCCAGCAGCCAACCGAACAGGGGAAACCATGAAAAACTGTTTTTT. Protein: CASSQPNRGNHEKLFF.

This clonotype was counted ten times or more. The gene calls are TRBV7-9 and TRBJ1-2; a weak D match, TRBD1 (6 bases). Trimming cost V 5 bases and J 4 bases, with 11 bases left between them. The CDR3 spans 13 residues. Per germline, CDR1 SEHNR and CDR2 FQNEAQ (reference sequence). CDR3 sequence reads: CASSRTEAYGYTF. The CDR3 DNA sequence: TGTGCCAGCAGCCGGACAGAAGCCTATGGCTACACCTTC.